This T cell receptor beta chain was identified during a study of blood T cell repertoires in COVID-19. Whole-study context: From the United States, Italy and Spain came samples of acute and convalescent COVID-19. Sources were T cells, B-cell-depleted T cells, or PBMCs; the material itself was cDNA or gDNA.

In the original workflow: Counts of nucleated cells, estimated from reference gene primer amplification, were obtained. Assay used: immunoSEQ multiplex PCR; TCRdb lists only in-frame clones, some missing. The DNA was the basis for D and trimming; V, J and clone size are from that table. The table includes approximately 54,000 clones, roughly 80% detected once. Germline CDR1 GTSNPN, CDR2 SVGIG (reference sequence). This CDR3 region has 13 residues. V was shortened by 4 bases and J by 2 bases, with 11 bases between the two germline ends. V usage is TRBV30 and J usage is TRBJ1-1; TRBD1 might be the D (6 bases). Source material: peripheral blood. This receptor was taken from a woman aged 55-70 years with acute or convalescent COVID-19. The CDR3 region is CAWTGQLNTEAFF. For the CDR3, the DNA is TGTGCCTGGACGGGACAACTAAACACTGAAGCTTTCTTT.